The present entry profiles one T cell receptor (beta chain) with its context. The CDR3 runs 15 residues. In germline, CDR1 is MNHEY, CDR2 SMNVEV (reference sequence). The V and J ends lost 2 bases and 3 bases, in that order; junction bases with no gene match: 6. The data are from a study of blood T cell repertoires in COVID-19. Produced via immunoSEQ multiplex PCR; TCRdb's table is partial and in-frame only. The table has about half a million clones, approximately 85% seen once. The sequence came from a human donor in a cohort sampled during active COVID-19. Sequencing input: peripheral blood. This chain links TRBV27 with TRBJ2-7; TRBD1 matches at 8 bases. The CDR3, as DNA: TGTGCCAGCAGTTTAGGTCCGACAGGGGTCTACGAGCAGTACTTC. This codes for CASSLGPTGVYEQYF.